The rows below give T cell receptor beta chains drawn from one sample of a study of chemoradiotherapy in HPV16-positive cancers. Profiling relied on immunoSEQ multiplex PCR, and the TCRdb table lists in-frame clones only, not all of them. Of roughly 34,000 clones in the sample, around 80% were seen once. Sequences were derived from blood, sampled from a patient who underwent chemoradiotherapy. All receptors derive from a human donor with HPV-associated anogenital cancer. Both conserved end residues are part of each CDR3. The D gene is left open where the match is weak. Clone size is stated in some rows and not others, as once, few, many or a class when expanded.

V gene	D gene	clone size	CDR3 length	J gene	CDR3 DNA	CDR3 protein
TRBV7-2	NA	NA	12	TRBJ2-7	TGTGCCAGCGGAGCGGTATCCTACGAGCAGTACTTC	CASGAVSYEQYF
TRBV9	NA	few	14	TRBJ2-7	TGTGCCAGCAGCGTAGGGACTGGCGCCTACGAGCAGTACTTC	CASSVGTGAYEQYF
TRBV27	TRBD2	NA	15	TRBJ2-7	TGTGCCAGCAGTCCGACACCCCCGGGGGGCTACGAGCAGTACTTC	CASSPTPPGGYEQYF
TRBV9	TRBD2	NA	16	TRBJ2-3	TGTGCCAGCAGCGTAGATGGGCGGGGGGGCACAGATACGCAGTATTTT	CASSVDGRGGTDTQYF
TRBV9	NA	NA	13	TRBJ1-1	TGTGCCAGCAGCGTAGCACGTAACACTGAAGCTTTCTTT	CASSVARNTEAFF
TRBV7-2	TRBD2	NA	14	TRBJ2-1	TGTGCCAGCAGCCCCGGCGGGAGCTACAATGAGCAGTTCTTC	CASSPGGSYNEQFF
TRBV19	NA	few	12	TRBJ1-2	TGTGCCAGTAGTATAGAGGGTATGAGGTGGGCCTTC	CASSIEGMRWAF
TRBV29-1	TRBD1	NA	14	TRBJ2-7	TGCAGCGTTGAAGACCGGGACAGCTCCTACGAGCAGTACTTC	CSVEDRDSSYEQYF
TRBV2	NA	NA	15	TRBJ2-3	TGTGCCAGCAGTGGGGGCCCCCCTAGCGTTGGTACGCAGTATTTT	CASSGGPPSVGTQYF
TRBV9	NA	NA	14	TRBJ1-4	TGTGCCAGCAGCGTAGGCGGGACTAATGAAAAACTGTTTTTT	CASSVGGTNEKLFF
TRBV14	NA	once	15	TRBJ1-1	TGTGCCAGCAGCCAAGATCTGGGTCGGGGCACTGAAGCTTTCTTT	CASSQDLGRGTEAFF
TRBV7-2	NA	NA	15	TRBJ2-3	TGTGCCAGCAGCCCTGACTACCTAAGCACAGATACGCAGTATTTT	CASSPDYLSTDTQYF
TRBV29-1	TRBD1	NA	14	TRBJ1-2	TGCAGCGTTGATGGGACAGGGGGCAACTATGGCTACACCTTC	CSVDGTGGNYGYTF
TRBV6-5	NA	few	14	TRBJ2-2	TGTGCCAGCCATACCCTAGGGGGCACCGGGGAGCTGTTTTTT	CASHTLGGTGELFF
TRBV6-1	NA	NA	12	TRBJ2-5	TGTGCCAGCAGTCCCCAGGACGAGACCCAGTACTTC	CASSPQDETQYF
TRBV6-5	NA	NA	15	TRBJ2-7	TGTGCCAGCAGTTACTCGCCTCCGTACTCCTACGAGCAGTACTTC	CASSYSPPYSYEQYF
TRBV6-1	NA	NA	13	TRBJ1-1	TGTGCCAGCAGTGGATTTCAGGGCACTGAAGCTTTCTTT	CASSGFQGTEAFF
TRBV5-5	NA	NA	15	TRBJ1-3	TGTGCCAGCAGCTCGAGGGGGAATACTGGAAACACCATATATTTT	CASSSRGNTGNTIYF
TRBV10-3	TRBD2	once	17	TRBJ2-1	TGTGCCATCAGCCGCGAGACTAGCGGGGGGGTACGGAATGAGCAGTTCTTC	CAISRETSGGVRNEQFF
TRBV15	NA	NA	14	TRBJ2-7	TGTGCCACCAGCAGAGATCCCCAGGAAAGCGAGCAGTACTTC	CATSRDPQESEQYF
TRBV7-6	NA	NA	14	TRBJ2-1	TGTGCCAGCAGCTTAGAGGTCACCTACAATGAGCAGTTCTTC	CASSLEVTYNEQFF
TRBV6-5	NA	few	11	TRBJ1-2	TGTGCCAGCAGCCCAGGGAGAGGCTACACCTTC	CASSPGRGYTF
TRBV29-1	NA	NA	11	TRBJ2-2	TGCAGCGTTGGCGGGTCCGGGGAGCTGTTTTTT	CSVGGSGELFF
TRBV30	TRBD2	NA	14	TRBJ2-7	TGTGCCTGGAGTAGAGTAGCGGGGGGGAGCGAGCAGTACTTC	CAWSRVAGGSEQYF
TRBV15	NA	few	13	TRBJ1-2	TGTGCCACCAGCAGAGATAGCAACTATGGCTACACCTTC	CATSRDSNYGYTF
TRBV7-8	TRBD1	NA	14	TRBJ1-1	TGTGCCAGCAGGTTACAGGTCCGGGACAGTGAAGCTTTCTTT	CASRLQVRDSEAFF
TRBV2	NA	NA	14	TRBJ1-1	TGTGCCAGCAGTTGGGACCTCAACGAGCCTGAAGCTTTCTTT	CASSWDLNEPEAFF
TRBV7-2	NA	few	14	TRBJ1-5	TGTGCCAGCAGTAATACAGGGTTCAATCAGCCCCAGCATTTT	CASSNTGFNQPQHF
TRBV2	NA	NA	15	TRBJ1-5	TGTGCCAGCAGTTCACGGGATTATAGCAATCAGCCCCAGCATTTT	CASSSRDYSNQPQHF